The rows below give T cell receptor beta chains drawn from one sample of a study of radiotherapy plus CTLA-4 blockade in lung cancer. TCRdb's copy holds only in-frame clones and misses some; the assay was immunoSEQ multiplex PCR. The sample holds about 48,000 clones, less than 90% seen once. The sequencing here drew on peripheral blood, taken from a patient treated with radiotherapy plus ipilimumab. The receptors shown here come from a human donor with non-small cell lung cancer that progressed on radiotherapy plus ipilimumab. Some clones in this sample may be carry-over from other donors' samples. The CDR3 runs from the conserved cysteine through the conserved F or W. Each record gives: CDR3 protein, J gene, V gene.

CDR3aa: CAISLLAGVLGEQYF
j_gene: TRBJ2-7
v_gene: TRBV10-3

CDR3aa: CASSPTSGVETQYF
j_gene: TRBJ2-5
v_gene: TRBV5-1

CDR3aa: CAWSPELGLAATGEQYF
j_gene: TRBJ2-7
v_gene: TRBV30

CDR3aa: CASSMPGLSIETQYF
j_gene: TRBJ2-5
v_gene: TRBV19

CDR3aa: CASNRGGSTDTQYF
j_gene: TRBJ2-3
v_gene: TRBV5-1

CDR3aa: CASSSGRGNTIYF
j_gene: TRBJ1-3
v_gene: TRBV6-1

CDR3aa: CASSRKPTGQVRVYNEQFF
j_gene: TRBJ2-1
v_gene: TRBV7-2

CDR3aa: CASSHTGSDTQYF
j_gene: TRBJ2-3
v_gene: TRBV4-3

CDR3aa: CASSGGRVSNQPQHF
j_gene: TRBJ1-5
v_gene: TRBV19

CDR3aa: CASSYSGRFYEQYF
j_gene: TRBJ2-7
v_gene: TRBV19

CDR3aa: CASSLKQVNTEAFF
j_gene: TRBJ1-1
v_gene: TRBV5-1

CDR3aa: CATLKSGGHEQFF
j_gene: TRBJ2-1
v_gene: TRBV27

CDR3aa: CASSGGGTEAFF
j_gene: TRBJ1-1
v_gene: TRBV19

CDR3aa: CASSPTSGFSTDTQYF
j_gene: TRBJ2-3
v_gene: TRBV14

CDR3aa: CASSDGQVGYNEQFF
j_gene: TRBJ2-1
v_gene: TRBV25-1

CDR3aa: CASSQERGGVETQYF
j_gene: TRBJ2-5
v_gene: TRBV4-3

CDR3aa: CASSLRSGGTDTQYF
j_gene: TRBJ2-3
v_gene: TRBV27

CDR3aa: CSVEDVRGGYEQYF
j_gene: TRBJ2-7
v_gene: TRBV29-1

CDR3aa: CASSLMASGKRSYEQYF
j_gene: TRBJ2-7
v_gene: TRBV27

CDR3aa: CASSDQTVSPLHF
j_gene: TRBJ1-6
v_gene: TRBV2

CDR3aa: CASSQPSTVRSEAFF
j_gene: TRBJ1-1
v_gene: TRBV4-1

CDR3aa: CASSLRAAGRAFF
j_gene: TRBJ1-1
v_gene: TRBV14

CDR3aa: CASSLGLAERAPSYEQYF
j_gene: TRBJ2-7
v_gene: TRBV13

CDR3aa: CASSAVRSDTQYF
j_gene: TRBJ2-3
v_gene: TRBV11-2

CDR3aa: CASSLTREGWETQYF
j_gene: TRBJ2-5
v_gene: TRBV5-1

CDR3aa: CASSESRLQNEQFF
j_gene: TRBJ2-1
v_gene: TRBV10-2